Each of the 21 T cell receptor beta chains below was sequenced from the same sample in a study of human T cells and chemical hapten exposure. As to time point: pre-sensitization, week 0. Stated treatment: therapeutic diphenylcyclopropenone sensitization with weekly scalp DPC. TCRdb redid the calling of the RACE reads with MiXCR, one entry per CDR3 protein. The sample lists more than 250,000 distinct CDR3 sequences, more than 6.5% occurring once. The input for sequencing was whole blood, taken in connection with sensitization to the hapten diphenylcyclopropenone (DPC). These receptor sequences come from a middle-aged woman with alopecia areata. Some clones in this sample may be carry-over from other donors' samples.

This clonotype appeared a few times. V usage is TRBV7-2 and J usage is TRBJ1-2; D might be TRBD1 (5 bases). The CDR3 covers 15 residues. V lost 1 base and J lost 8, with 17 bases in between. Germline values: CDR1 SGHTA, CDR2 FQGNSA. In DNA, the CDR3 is TGTGCCAGCAGCTTAGGGACGACAGCTATGCGGGGCTACACCTTC. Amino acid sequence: CASSLGTTAMRGYTF.

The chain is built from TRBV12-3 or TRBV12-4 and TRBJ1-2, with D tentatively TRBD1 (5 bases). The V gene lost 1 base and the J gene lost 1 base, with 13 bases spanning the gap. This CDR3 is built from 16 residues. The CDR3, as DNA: TGTGCCAGCAGTTTAGGACGGGGGAGCGGTAACTATGGCTACACCTTC. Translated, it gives CASSLGRGSGNYGYTF.

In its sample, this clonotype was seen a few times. The CDR3 sequence is CASSLDNSLGEQFF. The CDR3 nucleotides are TGTGCCAGCAGCTTAGACAACAGCCTGGGTGAGCAGTTCTTC. V is TRBV7-8 and J is TRBJ2-1; D uncertain. This CDR3 is built from 14 residues. Trimming removed 1 base at V and 9 bases at J, with 13 bases between. The germline V gene encodes CDR1 SGHVS and CDR2 FQNEAQ. Drawing the rest from reference TRBV7-8 and TRBJ2-1, the complete variable domain is GAGVSQSPRYKVAKRGQDVALRCDPISGHVSLFWYQQALGQGPEFLTYFQNEAQLDKSGLPSDRFFAERPEGSVSTLKIQRTQQEDSAVYLCASSLDNSLGEQFFGPGTRLTVL.

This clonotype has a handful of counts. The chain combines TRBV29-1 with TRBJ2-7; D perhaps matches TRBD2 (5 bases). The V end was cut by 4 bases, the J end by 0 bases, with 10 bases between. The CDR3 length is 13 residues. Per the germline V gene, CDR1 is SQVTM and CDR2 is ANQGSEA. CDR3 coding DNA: TGCAGCGTTGGCGATGGAGGCTCCTACGAGCAGTACTTC. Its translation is CSVGDGGSYEQYF.

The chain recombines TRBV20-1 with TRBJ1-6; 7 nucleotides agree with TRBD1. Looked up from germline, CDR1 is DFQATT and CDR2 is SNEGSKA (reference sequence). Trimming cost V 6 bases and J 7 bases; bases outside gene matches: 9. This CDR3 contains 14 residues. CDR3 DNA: TGCAGTGCCCGACAGGGCTCTACCAATTCACCCCTCCACTTT. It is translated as CSARQGSTNSPLHF.

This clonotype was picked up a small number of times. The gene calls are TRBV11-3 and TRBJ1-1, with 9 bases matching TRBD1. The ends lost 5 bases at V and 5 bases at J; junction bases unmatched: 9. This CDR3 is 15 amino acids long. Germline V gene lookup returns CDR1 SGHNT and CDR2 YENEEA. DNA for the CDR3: TGTGCCAGCAGCCTCCGGACAGGGGTATGTACTGAAGCTTTCTTT. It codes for CASSLRTGVCTEAFF.

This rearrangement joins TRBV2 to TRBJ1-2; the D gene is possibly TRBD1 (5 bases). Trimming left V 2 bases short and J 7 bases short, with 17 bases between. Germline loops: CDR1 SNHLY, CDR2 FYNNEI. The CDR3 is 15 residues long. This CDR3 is CASSESAGPRGGYTF. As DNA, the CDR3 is TGTGCCAGCAGTGAATCAGCAGGCCCGAGGGGTGGCTACACCTTC.

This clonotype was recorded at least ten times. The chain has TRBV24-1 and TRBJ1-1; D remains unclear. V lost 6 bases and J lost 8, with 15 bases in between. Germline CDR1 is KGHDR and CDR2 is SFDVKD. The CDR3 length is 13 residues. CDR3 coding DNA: TGTGCCACCAGTCGGGAGACCATGGAAGAAGCTTTCTTT. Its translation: CATSRETMEEAFF.

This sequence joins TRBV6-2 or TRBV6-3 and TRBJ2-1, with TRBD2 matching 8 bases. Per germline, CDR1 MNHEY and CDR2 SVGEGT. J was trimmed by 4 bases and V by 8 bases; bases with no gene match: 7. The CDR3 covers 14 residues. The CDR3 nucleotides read TGTGCCAGCTTATCCGGGAGGGGGTACAATGAGCAGTTCTTC. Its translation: CASLSGRGYNEQFF.

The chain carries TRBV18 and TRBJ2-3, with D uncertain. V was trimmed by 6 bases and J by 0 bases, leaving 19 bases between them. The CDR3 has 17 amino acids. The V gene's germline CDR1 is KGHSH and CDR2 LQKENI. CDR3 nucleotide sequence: TGTGCCAGCTCTCCCGCCGCAGTGGTTGCTAGCACAGATACGCAGTATTTT. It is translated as CASSPAAVVASTDTQYF.

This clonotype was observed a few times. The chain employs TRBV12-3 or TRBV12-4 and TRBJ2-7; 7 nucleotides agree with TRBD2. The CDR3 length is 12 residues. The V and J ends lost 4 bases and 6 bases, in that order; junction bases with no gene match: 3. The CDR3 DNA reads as TGTGCCAGCAGTTCTAGCGGCCGCGAGCAGTACTTC. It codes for CASSSSGREQYF.

The CDR3 region has the DNA TGTGCCAGCAGGACAGGGGGCGCGAACACCGGGGAGCTGTTTTTT. Translating it yields CASRTGGANTGELFF. This chain links TRBV6-1 with TRBJ2-2; the match to TRBD1 covers 10 bases. This CDR3 comprises 15 residues. Germline values: CDR1 MNHNS, CDR2 SASEGT. With V trimmed by 6 bases and J by 0 bases, 1 base remained unmatched.

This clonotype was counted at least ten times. As DNA, the CDR3 is TGTGCCAGCAGTCCTAGCGGGGTCTACAATGAGCAGTTCTTC. Translating it yields CASSPSGVYNEQFF. The V gene is TRBV12-3 or TRBV12-4, the J gene TRBJ2-1; TRBD2 matches at 9 bases. V dropped 5 bases and J dropped 3; count of bases not matched to a gene: 2. CDR3 size: 14 residues.

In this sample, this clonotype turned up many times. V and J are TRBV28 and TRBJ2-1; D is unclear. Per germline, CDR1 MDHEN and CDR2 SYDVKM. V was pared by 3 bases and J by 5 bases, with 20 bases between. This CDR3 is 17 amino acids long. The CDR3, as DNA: TGTGCCAGCAGTTTGCCCCCGAATAAGGATTCCCACAATGAGCAGTTCTTC. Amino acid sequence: CASSLPPNKDSHNEQFF.

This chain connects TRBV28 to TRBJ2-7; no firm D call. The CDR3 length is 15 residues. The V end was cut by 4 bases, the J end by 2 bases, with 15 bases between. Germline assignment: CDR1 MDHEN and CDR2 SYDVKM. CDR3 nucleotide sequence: TGTGCCAGCAGTTCCGTGTCTATCTCTCCCTACGAGCAGTACTTC. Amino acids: CASSSVSISPYEQYF.

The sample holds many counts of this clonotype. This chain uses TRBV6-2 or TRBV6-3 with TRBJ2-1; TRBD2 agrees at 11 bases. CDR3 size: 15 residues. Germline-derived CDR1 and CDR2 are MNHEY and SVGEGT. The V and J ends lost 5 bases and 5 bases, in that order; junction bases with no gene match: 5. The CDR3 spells CASSAMTSGNNEQFF. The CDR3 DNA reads TGTGCCAGCAGTGCCATGACTAGCGGGAACAATGAGCAGTTCTTC.

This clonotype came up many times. CDR3 protein: CASSLLESGLNEQYF. CDR3 nucleotide sequence: TGTGCCAGCAGTTTATTAGAGTCCGGGTTGAACGAGCAGTACTTC. The J gene is TRBJ2-7, the V gene TRBV28; no clear D gene. Trimming removed 1 base from V and 5 bases from J, with 15 bases in between. CDR1 is MDHEN, CDR2 SYDVKM, per germline. This CDR3 is 15 amino acids long.

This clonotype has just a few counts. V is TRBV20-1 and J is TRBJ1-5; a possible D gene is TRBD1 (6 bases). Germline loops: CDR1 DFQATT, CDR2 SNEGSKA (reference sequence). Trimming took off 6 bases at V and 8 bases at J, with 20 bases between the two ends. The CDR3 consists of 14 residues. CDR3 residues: CSASRTGAGEPQHF. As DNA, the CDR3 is TGCAGTGCCTCCAGGACGGGGGCTGGGGAGCCCCAGCATTTT.

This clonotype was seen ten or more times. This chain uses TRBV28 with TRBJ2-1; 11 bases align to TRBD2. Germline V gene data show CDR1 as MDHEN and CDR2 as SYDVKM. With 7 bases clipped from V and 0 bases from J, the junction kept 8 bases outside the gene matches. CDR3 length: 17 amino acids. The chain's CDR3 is CASTLGLAGLSYNEQFF. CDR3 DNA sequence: TGTGCCAGCACCCTCGGACTAGCGGGCCTCTCCTACAATGAGCAGTTCTTC.

CDR3 residues: CASRAGSGANVLTF. CDR3 DNA: TGTGCCAGCAGAGCTGGCTCTGGGGCCAACGTCCTGACTTTC. V gene TRBV7-6 combines with J gene TRBJ2-6; the D is unclear. This CDR3 region has 14 residues. V was cut by 6 bases and J by 0 bases, with 6 bases left in between. Germline V gene data show CDR1 as SGHVS and CDR2 as FNYEAQ.

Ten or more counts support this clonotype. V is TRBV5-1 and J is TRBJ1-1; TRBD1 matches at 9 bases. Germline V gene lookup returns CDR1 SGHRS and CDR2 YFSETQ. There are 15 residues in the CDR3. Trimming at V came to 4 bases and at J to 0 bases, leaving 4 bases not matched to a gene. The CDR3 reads CASSTGQGVNTEAFF. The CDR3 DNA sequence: TGCGCCAGCAGCACGGGACAGGGCGTGAACACTGAAGCTTTCTTT.